The 18 T cell receptor beta chains given below trace back to one sample, sequenced in a study of CD8 T cells in ankylosing spondylitis. General study results and limits: One TCR beta motif, made up of 7 or 8 highly homologous variants, appeared characteristic of ankylosing spondylitis blood.

MiXCR was run by TCRdb on the 5' RACE reads, yielding one entry per CDR3 protein. Of some 800,000 distinct CDR3 sequences listed, roughly 12% are singletons. Their antigens are not known. Sequencing was carried out using blood, either unsorted or a sorted T cell fraction (not recorded which). The receptors derive from a male donor with ankylosing spondylitis.

This clonotype was observed a handful of times. The chain employs TRBV4-3 and TRBJ1-1; 8 bases line up with TRBD1. The V gene end was trimmed by 5 bases and the J gene end by 5 bases; junction bases not matched to a gene: 7. This CDR3 contains 14 residues. Germline V gene data show CDR1 as LGHNA and CDR2 as YSLEER. The CDR3 is CASSLDRVETEAFF. CDR3 DNA: TGCGCCAGCAGCTTGGACAGGGTAGAAACTGAAGCTTTCTTT.

This clonotype was found a few times. The chain employs TRBV24-1 and TRBJ2-3; possibly TRBD1 for D (5 bases). The CDR3 covers 12 residues. CDR1 is KGHDR, CDR2 SFDVKD, per germline. V was cut by 9 bases and J by 2 bases, with 8 bases left in between. CDR3 DNA: TGTGCCACCGGGGCGACCACAGATACGCAGTATTTT. It is translated as CATGATTDTQYF.

This clonotype was found a few times. The chain recombines TRBV20-1 with TRBJ2-7, with D perhaps TRBD2 (5 bases). The germline V gene has CDR1 DFQATT and CDR2 SNEGSKA (reference sequence). Trimming removed 3 bases from V and 1 base from J, with 13 bases in between. The CDR3 covers 14 residues. In DNA form, the CDR3 reads TGCAGTGCTAGCGAGCGGTCCGGGTCCTACGAGCAGTACTTC. Protein product: CSASERSGSYEQYF.

The rearrangement uses TRBV7-6 and TRBJ1-4; D gene ambiguous. The germline V gene encodes CDR1 SGHVS and CDR2 FNYEAQ. The V end was cut by 5 bases, the J end by 8 bases, with 18 bases between. The CDR3 has 15 residues. CDR3 amino acids: CASSRGRFGEEKLFF. The CDR3 DNA reads TGTGCCAGCAGCCGCGGACGGTTCGGTGAAGAAAAACTGTTTTTT.

The rearrangement links TRBV9 to TRBJ1-1; no reliable D call. CDR3 length: 13 amino acids. Germline CDR1 is SGDLS and CDR2 is YYNGEE. The V and J ends lost 1 base and 3 bases respectively, with 7 bases between them. The CDR3 protein is CASSVTSYTEAFF. In nucleotides, the CDR3 is TGTGCCAGCAGCGTAACTTCCTACACTGAAGCTTTCTTT.

This clonotype was observed a handful of times. This sequence joins TRBV7-2 and TRBJ2-3; D not certain. CDR1 is SGHTA, CDR2 FQGNSA, per germline. Trimming pared 0 bases from V and 4 bases from J, leaving 8 bases between. This CDR3 region has 14 residues. The CDR3 nucleotides read TGTGCCAGCAGCTTAGCAGGCCCGGCAGATACGCAGTATTTT. Translated, it gives CASSLAGPADTQYF.

The chain combines TRBV20-1 with TRBJ2-7; 8 bases fit TRBD2. With V trimmed by 3 bases and J by 1 base, 5 bases remained unmatched. Germline V gene sequence: CDR1 DFQATT, CDR2 SNEGSKA (reference sequence). This CDR3 is 14 amino acids long. The CDR3 bases are TGCAGTGCTAGCGACAGCGGGGGTTCCTACGAGCAGTACTTC. Translating it yields CSASDSGGSYEQYF.

The chain recombines TRBV4-1 with TRBJ1-1; D gene uncertain. Trimming stripped 1 base from V and 6 bases from J, with 15 bases between. The CDR3 loop spans 15 amino acids. Germline V gene lookup returns CDR1 MGHRA and CDR2 YSYEKL. CDR3 region: CASSQVQVRHAEAFF. The CDR3 DNA reads TGCGCCAGCAGCCAAGTTCAGGTTCGGCACGCTGAAGCTTTCTTT.

This clonotype was seen more than once but under ten times. The chain recombines TRBV7-2 with TRBJ2-5, with D possibly being TRBD1 (5 bases). CDR1 is SGHTA and CDR2 is FQGNSA in the germline V gene. The CDR3 has 15 residues. V lost 1 base, J lost 5 bases, and 14 bases lay in between. The CDR3 DNA reads as TGTGCCAGCAGCTTAGATGTCAGGGCTAGGGAGACCCAGTACTTC. It is translated as CASSLDVRARETQYF.

This clonotype was observed many times. This chain joins TRBV29-1 and TRBJ2-5; D is perhaps TRBD2 (6 bases). Trimming pared 4 bases from V and 2 bases from J, leaving 8 bases between. CDR3 length equals 12 residues. Germline CDR1 and CDR2: SQVTM and ANQGSEA. As DNA, the CDR3 is TGCAGCGTTGGCGGGGTTCAAGAGACCCAGTACTTC. Protein: CSVGGVQETQYF.

This clonotype was found a few times. The chain carries TRBV5-5 and TRBJ1-4; maybe TRBD1 (5 bases). Per the germline V gene, CDR1 is SGHKS and CDR2 is YYEKEE (reference sequence). V was pared by 2 bases and J by 5 bases, with 13 bases between. The CDR3 is 15 amino acids. The CDR3 region has the DNA TGTGCCAGCAGCTTTCCAGGGTACCCCAATGAAAAACTGTTTTTT. Its protein is CASSFPGYPNEKLFF. The variable domain in full, with the rest retrieved from reference TRBV5-5 and TRBJ1-4, is DAGVTQSPTHLIKTRGQQVTLRCSPISGHKSVSWYQQVLGQGPQFIFQYYEKEERGRGNFPDRFSARQFPNYSSELNVNALLLGDSALYLCASSFPGYPNEKLFFGSGTQLSVL.

The J gene is TRBJ1-5, the V gene TRBV19; no firm D call. V was shortened by 6 bases and J by 0 bases, with 9 bases between the two germline ends. This CDR3 contains 14 residues. The germline gives CDR1 LNHDA, CDR2 SQIVND (reference sequence). CDR3 sequence: CASSARASNQPQHF. The CDR3 DNA is TGTGCCAGTAGCGCTCGAGCTAGCAATCAGCCCCAGCATTTT.

This clonotype was detected many times. The chain uses TRBV7-2 and TRBJ1-2; D is ambiguous. Trimming shortened V by 2 bases and J by 2 bases, and 15 bases separated the two germline ends. CDR1 and CDR2 (germline): SGHTA, FQGNSA. This CDR3 comprises 16 residues. CDR3 bases: TGTGCCAGCAGCTTAACGATAGGCTCTCGGAACTATGGCTACACCTTC. Its translation: CASSLTIGSRNYGYTF. The complete variable domain, with remaining parts taken from reference TRBV7-2 and TRBJ1-2, reads GAGVSQSPSNKVTEKGKDVELRCDPISGHTALYWYRQSLGQGLEFLIYFQGNSAPDKSGLPSDRFSAERTGGSVSTLTIQRTQQEDSAVYLCASSLTIGSRNYGYTFGSGTRLTVV.

The rearrangement links TRBV4-2 to TRBJ1-2; D may be TRBD1 (5 bases). Looked up from germline, CDR1 is LGHNA and CDR2 is YNFKEQ. There are 13 residues in the CDR3. The V end lost 1 base, the J end lost 8 bases, and 11 bases lay between the germline ends. CDR3 bases: TGTGCCAGCAGCCAAGGGCAGGGTAAGGGCTACACCTTC. It translates to CASSQGQGKGYTF.

The chain has TRBV20-1 and TRBJ1-1, with TRBD1 matching over 9 bases. The CDR3 totals 14 residues. Germline V gene lookup returns CDR1 DFQATT and CDR2 SNEGSKA (reference sequence). The junction had 8 bases not matched to a gene; V was cut back by 4 bases and J by 5 bases. The CDR3 region has the DNA TGCAGTGCTACCGGGACAGGGTTTTGGACTGAAGCTTTCTTT. This codes for CSATGTGFWTEAFF.

The chain uses TRBV5-1 and TRBJ1-2; no firm D call. Germline CDR1 and CDR2: SGHRS and YFSETQ. The CDR3 runs 14 residues. V gave up 3 bases and J gave up 0 bases, with 9 bases separating them. CDR3 in DNA: TGCGCCAGCAGCTATTTGGACGCTAACTATGGCTACACCTTC. Translating gives CASSYLDANYGYTF.

V gene TRBV20-1 combines with J gene TRBJ1-6; D is unclear. Per the germline V gene, CDR1 is DFQATT and CDR2 is SNEGSKA (reference sequence). The CDR3 covers 14 residues. Trimming left V 3 bases short and J 4 bases short, with 10 bases between. The chain's CDR3 is CSARPSAYNSPLHF. For the CDR3, the DNA is TGCAGTGCTAGGCCCTCAGCGTATAATTCACCCCTCCACTTT.

This clonotype showed up many times. This chain links TRBV4-3 with TRBJ2-7, with 10 bases identical to TRBD1. J lost 2 bases, V lost 0 bases, and 4 bases had no gene match. The CDR3 totals 16 residues. CDR1 LGHNA and CDR2 YSLEER come from the germline V gene. This chain's CDR3 is CASSQDVGQGAYEQYF. The CDR3 DNA sequence: TGCGCCAGCAGCCAAGATGTTGGACAGGGGGCCTACGAGCAGTACTTC.